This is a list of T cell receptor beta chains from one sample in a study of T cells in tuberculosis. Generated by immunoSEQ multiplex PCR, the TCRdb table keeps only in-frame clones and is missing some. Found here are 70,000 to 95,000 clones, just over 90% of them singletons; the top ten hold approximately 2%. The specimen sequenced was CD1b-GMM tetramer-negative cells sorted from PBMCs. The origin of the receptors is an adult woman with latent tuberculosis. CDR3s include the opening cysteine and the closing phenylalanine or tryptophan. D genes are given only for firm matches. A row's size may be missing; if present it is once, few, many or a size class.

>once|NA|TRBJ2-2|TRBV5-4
TGTGCCAGCAGCTCAGCACGGGGGACCGGCGGGGAGCTGTTTTTT
CASSSARGTGGELFF
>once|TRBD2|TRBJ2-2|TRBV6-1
TGTGCCAGCAGTGGGCAGGGAGGGATAGCCGGGGAGCTGTTTTTT
CASSGQGGIAGELFF
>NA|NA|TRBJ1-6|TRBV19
TGTGCCAGTAGTGAAAAACGCAGGGGTTCACCCCTCCACTTT
CASSEKRRGSPLHF
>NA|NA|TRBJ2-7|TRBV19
TGTGCCAGTAGTTCCCGACTTGACACGGGGTACGAGCAGTACTTC
CASSSRLDTGYEQYF
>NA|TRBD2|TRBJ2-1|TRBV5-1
TGCGCCAGCAGCCGATCACTAGCGGGGGCAAATGAGCAGTTCTTC
CASSRSLAGANEQFF
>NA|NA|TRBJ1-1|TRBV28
TGTGCCAGCAGCCAAAGGCGGGGGGCACAGGACACTGAAGCTTTCTTT
CASSQRRGAQDTEAFF
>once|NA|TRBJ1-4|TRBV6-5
TGTGCCAGCAGTTACTCGTGGGGAGAGTCACGCGAAAAACTGTTTTTT
CASSYSWGESREKLFF
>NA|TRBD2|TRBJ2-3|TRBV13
TGTGCCAGCAGCTTCTTAGCGGGGAGGAGCACAGATACGCAGTATTTT
CASSFLAGRSTDTQYF
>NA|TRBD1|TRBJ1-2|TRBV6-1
TGTGCCAGCAGTGATTTGGGGAACAGGGGAGGATATGGCTACACCTTC
CASSDLGNRGGYGYTF
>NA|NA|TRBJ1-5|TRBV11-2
TGTGCCAGCAGCTTAGATGGGGGGAATCAGCCCCAGCATTTT
CASSLDGGNQPQHF
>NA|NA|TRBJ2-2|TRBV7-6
TGTGCCAGCAGCTTTCCGGCGGGGGGACAGTCCTCGAACACCGGGGAGCTGTTTTTT
CASSFPAGGQSSNTGELFF
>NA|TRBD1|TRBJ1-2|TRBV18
TGTGCCAGCTCCCTGACAGGGAATGGCTACACCTTC
CASSLTGNGYTF
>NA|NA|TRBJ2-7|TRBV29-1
TGCAGCGGAGGACAGTTGTACGAGCAGTACTTC
CSGGQLYEQYF
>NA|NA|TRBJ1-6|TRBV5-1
TGCGCCAGCAGCACAACATCTGGCAGGAGGTTGGATAATTCACCCCTCCACTTT
CASSTTSGRRLDNSPLHF